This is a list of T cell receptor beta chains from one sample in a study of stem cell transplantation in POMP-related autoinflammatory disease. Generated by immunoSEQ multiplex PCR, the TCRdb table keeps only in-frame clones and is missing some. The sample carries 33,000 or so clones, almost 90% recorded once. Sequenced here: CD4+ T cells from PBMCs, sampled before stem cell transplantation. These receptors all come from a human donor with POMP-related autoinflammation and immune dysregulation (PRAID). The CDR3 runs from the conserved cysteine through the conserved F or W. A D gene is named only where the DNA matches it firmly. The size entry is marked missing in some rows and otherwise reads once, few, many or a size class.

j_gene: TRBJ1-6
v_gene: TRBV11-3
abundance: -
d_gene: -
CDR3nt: TGTGCCAGCAGCTTAGGCCGAAATTCACCCCTCCACTTT
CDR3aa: CASSLGRNSPLHF

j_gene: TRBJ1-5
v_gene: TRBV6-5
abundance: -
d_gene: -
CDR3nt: TGTGCCAGCAGCCGTGACAGGACCTATCAGCCCCAGCATTTT
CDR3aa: CASSRDRTYQPQHF

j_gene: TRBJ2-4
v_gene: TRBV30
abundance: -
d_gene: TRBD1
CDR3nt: TGTGCCTGGAGCGGGACAGGGTTAGCCAAAAACATTCAGTACTTC
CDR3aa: CAWSGTGLAKNIQYF

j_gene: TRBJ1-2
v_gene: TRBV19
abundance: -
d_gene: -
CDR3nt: TGTGCCAGTAGTATGAACAGGGAGGGTGGCTACACCTTC
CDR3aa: CASSMNREGGYTF

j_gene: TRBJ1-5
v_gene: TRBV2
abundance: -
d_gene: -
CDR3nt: TGTGCCAGCAGTCCTGGACTCGCTAGCAATCAGCCCCAGCATTTT
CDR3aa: CASSPGLASNQPQHF

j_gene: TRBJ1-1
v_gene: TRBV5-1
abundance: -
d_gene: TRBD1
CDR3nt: TGCGCCAGCAGCGGGACAGGAGTGAACACTGAAGCTTTCTTT
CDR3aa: CASSGTGVNTEAFF

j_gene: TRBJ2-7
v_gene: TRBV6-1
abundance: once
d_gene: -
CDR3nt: TGTGCCAGCAGTGTGAACAGGGCGGTTTCCCTCTCCTACGAGCAGTACTTC
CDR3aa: CASSVNRAVSLSYEQYF

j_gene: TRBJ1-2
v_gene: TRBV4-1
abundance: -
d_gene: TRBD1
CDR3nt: TGCGCCAGCAGCCAAAGCGGACAGGGGGCAGGTGGCTACACCTTC
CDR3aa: CASSQSGQGAGGYTF

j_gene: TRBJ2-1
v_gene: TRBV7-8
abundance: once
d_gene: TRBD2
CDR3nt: TGTGCCAGCAGCTTAGGCCAGCGGGAGGTAAAGTTCTTC
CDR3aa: CASSLGQREVKFF

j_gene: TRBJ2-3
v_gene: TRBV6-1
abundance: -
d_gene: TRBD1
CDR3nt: TGTGCCAGCAGTGAATTCAAACAGGGGCCCACAGATACGCAGTATTTT
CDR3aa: CASSEFKQGPTDTQYF

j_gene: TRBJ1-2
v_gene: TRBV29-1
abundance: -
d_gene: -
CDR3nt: TGCAGCGCCGGGCCGGGTTTGGGGTCTAACTATGGCTACACCTTC
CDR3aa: CSAGPGLGSNYGYTF

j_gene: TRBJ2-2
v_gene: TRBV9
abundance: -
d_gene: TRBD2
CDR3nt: TGTGCCAGCAGCGTAGGCCTGGCGGGGGGCACCGGGGAGCTGTTTTTT
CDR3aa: CASSVGLAGGTGELFF

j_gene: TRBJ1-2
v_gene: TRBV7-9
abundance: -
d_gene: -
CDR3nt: TGTGCCAGCAGCCAATCCCATCCCGGCTACACCTTC
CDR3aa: CASSQSHPGYTF

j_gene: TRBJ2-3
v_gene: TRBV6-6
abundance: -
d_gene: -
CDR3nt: TGTGCCAGCAGCCAAGGGGGGGCAGGGAGGACAGATACGCAGTATTTT
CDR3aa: CASSQGGAGRTDTQYF

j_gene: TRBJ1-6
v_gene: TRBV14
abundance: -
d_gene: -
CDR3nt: TGTGCCAGCAGCCCTTACGGCAATTCAAATTCACCCCTCCACTTT
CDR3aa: CASSPYGNSNSPLHF

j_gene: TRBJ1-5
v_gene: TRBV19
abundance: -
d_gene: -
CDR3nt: TGTGCCAGTAGTAATTCCGGCCGGGAGGGTAATCAGCCCCAGCATTTT
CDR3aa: CASSNSGREGNQPQHF

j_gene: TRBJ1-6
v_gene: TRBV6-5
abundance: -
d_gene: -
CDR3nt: TGTGCCAGCAGTGAGAACAATTCACCCCTCCACTTT
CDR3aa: CASSENNSPLHF

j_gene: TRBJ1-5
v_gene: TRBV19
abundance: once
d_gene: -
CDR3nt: TGTGCCAGTAGTACCCACAGGGTTGCGCAGCCCCAGCATTTT
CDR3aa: CASSTHRVAQPQHF

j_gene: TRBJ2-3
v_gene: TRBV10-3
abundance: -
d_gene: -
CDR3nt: TGTGCCATCAGGGAAGGTCCAGATACGCAGTATTTT
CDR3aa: CAIREGPDTQYF

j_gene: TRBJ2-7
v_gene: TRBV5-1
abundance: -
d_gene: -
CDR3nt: TGCGCCAGCAGCTTCGAAGGCTACGAGCAGTACTTC
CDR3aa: CASSFEGYEQYF

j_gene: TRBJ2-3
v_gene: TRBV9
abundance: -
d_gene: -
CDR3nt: TGTGCCAGCAGCGTAGCCCCTAGCACAGATACGCAGTATTTT
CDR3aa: CASSVAPSTDTQYF

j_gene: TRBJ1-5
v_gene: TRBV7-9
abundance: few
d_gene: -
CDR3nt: TGTGCCAGCAGCTTAGTTGGGGCTCAGCCCCAGCATTTT
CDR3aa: CASSLVGAQPQHF

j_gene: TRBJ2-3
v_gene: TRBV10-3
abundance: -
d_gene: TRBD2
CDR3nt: TGTGCCATCAGTACTCTAGCGGGAACTTCAGATACGCAGTATTTT
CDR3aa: CAISTLAGTSDTQYF

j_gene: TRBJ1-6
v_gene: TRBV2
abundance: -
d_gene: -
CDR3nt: TGTGCCAGCAGTGCAGGGATCCCCTATAATTCACCCCTCCACTTT
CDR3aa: CASSAGIPYNSPLHF

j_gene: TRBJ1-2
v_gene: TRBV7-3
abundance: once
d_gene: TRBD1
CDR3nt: TGTGCCAGCAGCGTCGACAGGGAGGGTGGCTACACCTTC
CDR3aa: CASSVDREGGYTF

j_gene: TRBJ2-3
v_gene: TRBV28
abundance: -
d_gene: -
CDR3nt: TGTGCCAGCAGTTTCTCAACAGATACGCAGTATTTT
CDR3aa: CASSFSTDTQYF

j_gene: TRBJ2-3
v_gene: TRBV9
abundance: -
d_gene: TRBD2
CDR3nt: TGTGCCAGCAGCGTAGGTCTAGCGGGCGCTAGCACAGATACGCAGTATTTT
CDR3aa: CASSVGLAGASTDTQYF

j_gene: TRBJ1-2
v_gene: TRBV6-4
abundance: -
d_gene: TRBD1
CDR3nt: TGTGCCAGCAGTGTCGAACAGGGGGGTGGCTACACCTTC
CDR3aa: CASSVEQGGGYTF

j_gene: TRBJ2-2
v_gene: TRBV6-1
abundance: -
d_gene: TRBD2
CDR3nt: TGTGCCAGCATTTATAGCGGGGGGAACACCGGGGAGCTGTTTTTT
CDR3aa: CASIYSGGNTGELFF

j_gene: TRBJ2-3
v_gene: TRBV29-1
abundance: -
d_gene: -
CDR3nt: TGCAGCGTTCAATCCCTCCTCACAGATACGCAGTATTTT
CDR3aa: CSVQSLLTDTQYF

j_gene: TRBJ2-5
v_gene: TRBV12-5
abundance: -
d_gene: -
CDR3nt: TGTGCTAGTGGTCTCTCCCCTAGGAACCAAGAGACCCAGTACTTC
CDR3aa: CASGLSPRNQETQYF

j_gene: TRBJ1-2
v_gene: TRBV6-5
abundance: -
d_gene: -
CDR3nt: TGTGCCAGCAGTCGACAGGTTGGATCCTATGGCTACACCTTC
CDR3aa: CASSRQVGSYGYTF

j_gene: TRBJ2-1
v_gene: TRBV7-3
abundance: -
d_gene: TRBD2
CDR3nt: TGTGCCAGCAGCTTATCGGGACTAGCGTCCAATGAGCAGTTCTTC
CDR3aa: CASSLSGLASNEQFF

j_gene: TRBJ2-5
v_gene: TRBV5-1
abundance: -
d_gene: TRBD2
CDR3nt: TGCGCCAGCAGCTATAGCGGGAGTGGGGAGACCCAGTACTTC
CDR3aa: CASSYSGSGETQYF

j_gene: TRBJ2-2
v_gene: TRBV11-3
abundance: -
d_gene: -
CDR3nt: TGTGCCAGCAGTGAGGGGTCAGGGGAGTACGCCGACACCGGGGAGCTGTTTTTT
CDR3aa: CASSEGSGEYADTGELFF

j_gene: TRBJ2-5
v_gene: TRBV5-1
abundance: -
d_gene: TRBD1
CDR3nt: TGCGCCAGCAGCTCCCGACAGGGGGCGGGAGAGACCCAGTACTTC
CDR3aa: CASSSRQGAGETQYF